This TCR beta chain was sequenced during a study of type 1 and type 2 diabetes patients. Study information: Magnetic bead positive selection isolated CD4+ or CD8+ T cells from PBMCs. Findings of the study overall: Between type 2 diabetes and control samples, V and J usage averaged roughly 0.97 correlation.

Worth noting for this clonotype: Its antigen is unidentified. The missing conserved phenylalanine or tryptophan at the end of this CDR3 makes a read error likely.

Between the trimmed V and J ends, which lost 5 bases and 5 bases, there was a span of 19 bases. The CDR3 runs 16 residues. In germline, CDR1 is LNHNV, CDR2 YYDKDF (reference sequence). Amplification started from genomic DNA. The TCR beta CDR3 region was amplified using 30 forward and 13 reverse primers. TCRdb called the multiplex PCR reads again in MiXCR, with one record for every CDR3 protein. Of about 250,000 distinct CDR3 sequences detected, 40% to 50% appear once; the ten largest clones hold roughly 15%. This chain joins TRBV15 and TRBJ1-5; D gene uncertain. The sequencing input was peripheral blood mononuclear cells (PBMCs). The sequence was obtained from a man aged 18 to 29 with type 2 diabetes. This chain's CDR3 is CATSPEGPSKYQPQHL. CDR3 nucleotide sequence: TGTGCCACCAGCCCAGAAGGCCCCTCGAAGTATCAGCCCCAGCATCTT.